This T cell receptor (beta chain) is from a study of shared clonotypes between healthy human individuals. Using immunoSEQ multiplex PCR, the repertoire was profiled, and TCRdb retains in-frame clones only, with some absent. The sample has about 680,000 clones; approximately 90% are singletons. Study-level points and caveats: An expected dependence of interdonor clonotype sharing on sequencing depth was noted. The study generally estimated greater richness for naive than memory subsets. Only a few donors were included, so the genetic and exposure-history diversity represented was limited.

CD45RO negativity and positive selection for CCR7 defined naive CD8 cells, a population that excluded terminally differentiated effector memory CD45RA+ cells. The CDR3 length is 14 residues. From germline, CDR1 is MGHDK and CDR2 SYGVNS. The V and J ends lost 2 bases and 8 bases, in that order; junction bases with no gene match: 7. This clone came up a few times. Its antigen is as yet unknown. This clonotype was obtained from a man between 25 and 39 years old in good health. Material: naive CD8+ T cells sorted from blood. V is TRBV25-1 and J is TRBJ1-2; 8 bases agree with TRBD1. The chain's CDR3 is CASSEAGQGNGYTF. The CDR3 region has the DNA TGTGCCAGCAGTGAAGCAGGACAGGGTAACGGCTACACCTTC.